The 8 T cell receptor beta chains reported below all come from one sample, sequenced in a study of blood T cell repertoires in COVID-19. Using immunoSEQ multiplex PCR, the repertoire was profiled, and TCRdb retains in-frame clones only, with some absent. This table holds 310,000 or so clones, roughly 87% found once. Material: peripheral blood. The receptor set was obtained from a woman aged 45-60 years who had recovered from COVID-19.

This clone was observed a handful of times. This chain links TRBV27 with TRBJ2-1; 8 nucleotides agree with TRBD2. V lost 3 bases, J lost 6 bases, and 13 bases stayed unmatched. This CDR3 has 17 residues. Germline V CDR1 and CDR2: MNHEY, SMNVEV (reference sequence). CDR3 coding DNA: TGTGCCAGCAGTTTGGCCGGTAACGGGAGGGGCGGCAATGAGCAGTTCTTC. Encoded protein: CASSLAGNGRGGNEQFF.

This sequence joins TRBV11-1 and TRBJ2-7; 8 nucleotides agree with TRBD1. Germline V lookup: CDR1 SGHAT, CDR2 FQDESV (reference sequence). Trimming took 1 base from V and 6 from J; bases not matched to a gene: 5. This CDR3 has 14 residues. The CDR3 region has the DNA TGTGCCAGCAGCTTAGGCAGGGGGCTGAGCGAGCAGTACTTC. Its protein product is CASSLGRGLSEQYF.

The CDR3 DNA is TGTGCCACCAGCAGACAGGGCTTGGGGGGCTACACCTTC. Encoded protein: CATSRQGLGGYTF. The chain carries TRBV15 and TRBJ1-2; TRBD1 might be the D (5 bases). Germline V lookup: CDR1 LNHNV, CDR2 YYDKDF (reference sequence). Between the trimmed V and J ends, which lost 2 bases and 8 bases, there was a span of 12 bases. The CDR3 has 13 amino acids.

The chain employs TRBV5-5 and TRBJ2-3; D not resolved. Germline loops: CDR1 SGHKS, CDR2 YYEKEE (reference sequence). The V and J ends lost 0 bases and 6 bases respectively, with 20 bases between them. The CDR3 runs to 17 residues. The CDR3 coding sequence is TGTGCCAGCAGCTTGGACTATTCGGTCCTCAACCCGGATACGCAGTATTTT. Amino acids: CASSLDYSVLNPDTQYF.

The V gene is TRBV6-5, the J gene TRBJ1-5; tentative D call: TRBD1 (6 bases). The CDR3 length is 13 residues. Germline values: CDR1 MNHEY, CDR2 SVGAGI. Trimming removed 7 bases from V and 6 bases from J, with 13 bases in between. CDR3 in amino acids: CASTTGPAQPQHF. The CDR3 DNA follows: TGTGCCAGCACCACAGGGCCCGCTCAGCCCCAGCATTTT.

The chain joins TRBV10-3 to TRBJ1-1, with 7 nucleotides matching TRBD1. With V trimmed by 9 bases and J by 4 bases, 8 bases remained unmatched. Germline assignment: CDR1 ENHRY and CDR2 SYGVKD. This CDR3 contains 13 residues. The DNA for the CDR3 is TGTGCCATAGGACAGGAAGCAGGCACTGAAGCTTTCTTT. This encodes CAIGQEAGTEAFF.

The chain carries TRBV18 and TRBJ2-1; no clear D gene. With 2 bases removed from V and 10 bases from J, the gap between germline ends came to 9 bases. The CDR3 runs to 12 residues. Germline assignment: CDR1 KGHSH and CDR2 LQKENI. The DNA of the CDR3 is TGTGCCAGCTCACCATATCGCAGGGAGCAGTTCTTC. Its protein product is CASSPYRREQFF.

Concerning this clone: The identical CDR3 is also encoded by other nucleotide sequences in the sample. The J gene is TRBJ2-7, the V gene TRBV7-2, with D hard to call. This CDR3 region has 14 residues. Germline assignment: CDR1 SGHTA and CDR2 FQGNSA. The V end lost 1 base, the J end lost 4 bases, and 11 bases lay between the germline ends. CDR3 in DNA: TGTGCCAGCAGCTTAGATCCCTCCAGTTACGAGCAGTACTTC. Residues: CASSLDPSSYEQYF.